This T cell receptor (beta chain) was profiled in a study of neurological immune-mediated disorders. Documented time point: technical triplicate 1. The J segment lost 4 bases and the V segment lost 6 bases, leaving 7 bases of the junction unmatched. CDR1 and CDR2 from the germline V gene are MNHEY and SVGEGT. This CDR3 region has 15 residues. The method for making cDNA was 5'RACE, and it used 10-nucleotide random UMIs. Each CDR3 protein gets one entry after TCRdb re-called the 5' RACE reads with MiXCR. The sample has 20,000 to 30,000 distinct CDR3 sequences, about 13% seen once. This clonotype was counted many times.

Material: CD4+ T cells from blood. The sequence came from a female donor with HTLV-1-associated myelopathy (HAM/TSP). The V call is TRBV6-2 or TRBV6-3, the J call TRBJ1-5; 9 bases are shared with TRBD1. The CDR3 sequence is CASSPGTGRNQPQHF. CDR3 DNA: TGTGCCAGCAGCCCCGGGACAGGGCGTAATCAGCCCCAGCATTTT.